This TCR beta chain was profiled in a study of post-analysis software for immune sequencing data. Study summary: As for disease course, relapsing-remitting, secondary progressive and progressive-relapsing multiple sclerosis were all included. Study-wide findings and caveats: Higher frequency in patients than in controls was seen for about 5 TRBV segments, with TRBV5-6, TRBV5-1 and TRBV20-1 among them.

Only a few counts were recorded for this clonotype. Its target is unknown. The junction differs from germline at one of its ends, possibly a read error. Built from TCR beta cDNA, the libraries had unique molecular identifiers in them. Input amounts of roughly 0.85 to 11 million T cells were used. These gave 500,000 or so cDNA molecules, so each molecule approximated one T cell. TCRdb re-called the PCR reads through MiXCR, storing one row per CDR3 protein. In the table there are around 400,000 distinct CDR3 sequences, around 33% of which are singletons. Germline V lookup: CDR1 SGHRS, CDR2 YFSETQ. The CDR3 sequence is 19 residues long.

The clonotype was recovered from a girl between 10 and 17 years old with multiple sclerosis. Source material: blood. The V and J genes are TRBV5-1 and TRBJ2-6, with 11 bases aligning to TRBD1. In DNA, the CDR3 is TGCGCCAGCAGCTTGGGGACAGGGGGCGGACCCTCTGGGGTCAACGTCCTGACTTTC. It is translated as CASSLGTGGGPSGVNVLTF.